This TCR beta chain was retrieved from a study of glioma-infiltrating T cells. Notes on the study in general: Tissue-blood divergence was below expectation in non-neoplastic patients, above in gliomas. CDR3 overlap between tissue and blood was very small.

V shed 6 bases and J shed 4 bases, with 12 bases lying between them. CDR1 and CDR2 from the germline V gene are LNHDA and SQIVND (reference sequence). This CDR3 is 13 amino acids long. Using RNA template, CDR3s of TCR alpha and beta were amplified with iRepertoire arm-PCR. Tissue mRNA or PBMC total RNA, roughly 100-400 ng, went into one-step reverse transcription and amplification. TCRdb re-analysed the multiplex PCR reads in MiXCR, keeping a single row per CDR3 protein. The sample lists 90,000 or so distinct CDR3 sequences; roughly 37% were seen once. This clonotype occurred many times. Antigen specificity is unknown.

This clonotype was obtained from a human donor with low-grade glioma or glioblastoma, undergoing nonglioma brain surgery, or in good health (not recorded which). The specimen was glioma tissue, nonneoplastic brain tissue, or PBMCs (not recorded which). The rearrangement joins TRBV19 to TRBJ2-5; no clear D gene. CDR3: CASRVSRSETQYF. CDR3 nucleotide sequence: TGTGCCAGTAGAGTCTCTAGGTCAGAGACCCAGTACTTC. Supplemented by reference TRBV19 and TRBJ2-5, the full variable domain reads DGGITQSPKYLFRKEGQNVTLSCEQNLNHDAMYWYRQDPGQGLRLIYYSQIVNDFQKGDIAEGYSVSREKKESFPLTVTSAQKNPTAFYLCASRVSRSETQYFGPGTRLLVL.